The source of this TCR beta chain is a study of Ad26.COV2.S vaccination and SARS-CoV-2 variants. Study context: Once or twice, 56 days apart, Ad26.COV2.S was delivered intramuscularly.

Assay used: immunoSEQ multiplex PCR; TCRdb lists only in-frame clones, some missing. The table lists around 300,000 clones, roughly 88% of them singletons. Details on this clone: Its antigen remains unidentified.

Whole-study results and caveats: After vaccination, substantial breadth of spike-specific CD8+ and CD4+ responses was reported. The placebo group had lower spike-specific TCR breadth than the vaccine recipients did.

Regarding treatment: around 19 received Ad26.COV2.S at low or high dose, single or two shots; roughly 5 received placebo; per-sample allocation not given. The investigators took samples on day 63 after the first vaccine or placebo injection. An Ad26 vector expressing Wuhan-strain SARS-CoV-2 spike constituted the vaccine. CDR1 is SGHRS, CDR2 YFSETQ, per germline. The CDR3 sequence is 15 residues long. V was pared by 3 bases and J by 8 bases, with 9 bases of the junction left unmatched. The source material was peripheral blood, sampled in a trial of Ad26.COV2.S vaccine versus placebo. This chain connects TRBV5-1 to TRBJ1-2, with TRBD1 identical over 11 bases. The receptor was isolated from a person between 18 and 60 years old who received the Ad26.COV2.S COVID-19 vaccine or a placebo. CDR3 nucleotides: TGCGCCAGCAGCTCAAACCCGGGACAGGGGGTGGGCTACACCTTC. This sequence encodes CASSSNPGQGVGYTF.